This T cell receptor (beta chain) is drawn from a study of B cell selection in AIRE deficiency. General study points: CDR3s were shorter in shared Treg sequences, reflecting few non-templated nucleotide insertions. About 30.6% of healthy-shared Treg sequences were found among patient Tconv cells. TCRbeta-only data showed roughly 35% of shared healthy Treg sequences in healthy Tconv. Of 3,000 to 4,500 shared Treg TCRbeta sequences, over 25% were healthy-only, just over 9% patient-only.

Generated by immunoSEQ multiplex PCR, the TCRdb table keeps only in-frame clones and is missing some. The data show roughly 14,000 clones, with 93% seen just once and roughly 1% held by the top ten. The regulatory T cell sort gate was CD4+CD25hiCD127low/negative. V lost 3 bases, J lost 2 bases, and 3 bases stayed unmatched. This CDR3 has 15 residues. The germline V gene has CDR1 MNHEY and CDR2 SVGAGI. This clone was detected once. What it recognizes is unknown. The sequence came from a human donor with AIRE deficiency. The V and J genes are TRBV6-5 and TRBJ1-3; 8 nucleotides align to TRBD1. Material: Tregs sorted from PBMCs. CDR3 loop: CASSYGTGPGNTIYF. The CDR3 nucleotides read TGTGCCAGCAGTTATGGGACAGGCCCTGGAAACACCATATATTTT.